A selection of T cell receptor beta chains follows, all from one sample in a study of blood T cell repertoires in COVID-19. Data came from immunoSEQ multiplex PCR; TCRdb stores just in-frame clones and leaves some out. The sample carries around 68,000 clones, over 75% recorded once. Sequenced material: peripheral blood. These receptors were obtained from a man aged 50-60 years with active COVID-19. The CDR3 runs from the conserved cysteine through the conserved F or W. Fields, in order: V gene, clone size, D gene, J gene, CDR3 DNA, CDR3 protein. D genes are given only for firm matches. Clone size is given for some rows only: seen once, a few or many times, or a class if the clone is expanded.

V gene: TRBV30
clone size: NA
D gene: NA
J gene: TRBJ2-6
CDR3 DNA: TGTGCCTGGAGTCAGGCCGGGACATTCATCCGAGGGACTGGGGCCAACGTCCTGACTTTC
CDR3 protein: CAWSQAGTFIRGTGANVLTF

V gene: TRBV23-1
clone size: NA
D gene: NA
J gene: TRBJ1-6
CDR3 DNA: TGCGCCAGCAGTCAACCGGGACGGGAGAATTATAATTCACCCCTCCACTTT
CDR3 protein: CASSQPGRENYNSPLHF

V gene: TRBV15
clone size: NA
D gene: NA
J gene: TRBJ1-1
CDR3 DNA: TGTGCCACCAGCAGAGGGGGCGTGAACACTGAAGCTTTCTTT
CDR3 protein: CATSRGGVNTEAFF

V gene: TRBV19
clone size: NA
D gene: TRBD1
J gene: TRBJ1-6
CDR3 DNA: TGTGCCAGTAGTACCCCAGGGGGCGTTACTTATAATTCACCCCTCCACTTT
CDR3 protein: CASSTPGGVTYNSPLHF

V gene: TRBV5-4
clone size: NA
D gene: TRBD1
J gene: TRBJ1-2
CDR3 DNA: TGTGCCAGCAGCTTGGGAGTACGGACAGGGGGCCCCAACTATGGCTACACCTTC
CDR3 protein: CASSLGVRTGGPNYGYTF

V gene: TRBV30
clone size: NA
D gene: NA
J gene: TRBJ1-1
CDR3 DNA: TGTGCCTGGAACAGAGTCATGAACACTGAAGCTTTCTTT
CDR3 protein: CAWNRVMNTEAFF

V gene: TRBV28
clone size: once
D gene: NA
J gene: TRBJ2-7
CDR3 DNA: TGTGCCAGCAGTTTTAACAGGTACGAGCAGTACTTC
CDR3 protein: CASSFNRYEQYF

V gene: TRBV24-1
clone size: once
D gene: TRBD1
J gene: TRBJ2-2
CDR3 DNA: TGTGCCACCAGTGAATCCACGGGACAGGGCACCGGGGAGCTGTTTTTT
CDR3 protein: CATSESTGQGTGELFF

V gene: TRBV9
clone size: NA
D gene: TRBD1
J gene: TRBJ2-7
CDR3 DNA: TGTGCCAGCAGCGTGGGCCCCACAGGGGACTACGAGCAGTACTTC
CDR3 protein: CASSVGPTGDYEQYF

V gene: TRBV29-1
clone size: NA
D gene: TRBD1
J gene: TRBJ2-1
CDR3 DNA: TGCAGCGTTTCCCGGGACAGGGGAAATGAGCAGTTCTTC
CDR3 protein: CSVSRDRGNEQFF

V gene: TRBV4-1
clone size: NA
D gene: TRBD1
J gene: TRBJ1-5
CDR3 DNA: TGCGCCAGCAGCGGGACAGGGCCCCAGCCCCAGCATTTT
CDR3 protein: CASSGTGPQPQHF

V gene: TRBV28
clone size: NA
D gene: TRBD1
J gene: TRBJ2-7
CDR3 DNA: TGTGCCAGTAGGACAGGGGGAGGCGAGCAGTACTTC
CDR3 protein: CASRTGGGEQYF

V gene: TRBV28
clone size: NA
D gene: TRBD2
J gene: TRBJ2-7
CDR3 DNA: TGTGCCAGCAGTAGGGGAGGGACCGGGGGCGAGCAGTACTTC
CDR3 protein: CASSRGGTGGEQYF

V gene: TRBV4-1
clone size: NA
D gene: NA
J gene: TRBJ2-7
CDR3 DNA: TGCGCCAGCAGCCAGCCCCATTACAAAACGACTTACGAGCAGTACTTC
CDR3 protein: CASSQPHYKTTYEQYF

V gene: TRBV28
clone size: NA
D gene: NA
J gene: TRBJ2-3
CDR3 DNA: TGTGCCAGCAGTCCCATCAGGGACACCATTAGCACAGATACGCAGTATTTT
CDR3 protein: CASSPIRDTISTDTQYF

V gene: TRBV24-1
clone size: NA
D gene: TRBD1
J gene: TRBJ2-1
CDR3 DNA: TGTGCCACCAGTGATCCGGGACAGGGAGCCTCTAGCTCCTACAATGAGCAGTTCTTC
CDR3 protein: CATSDPGQGASSSYNEQFF

V gene: TRBV7-2
clone size: NA
D gene: TRBD2
J gene: TRBJ2-3
CDR3 DNA: TGTGCCAGCAGCTTAGAACTAGCGGGGGGCCCTCGGGATACGCAGTATTTT
CDR3 protein: CASSLELAGGPRDTQYF

V gene: TRBV24-1
clone size: NA
D gene: TRBD1
J gene: TRBJ2-2
CDR3 DNA: TGTGCCACCAGTGAGTGGACAGGGCGAAACACCGGGGAGCTGTTTTTT
CDR3 protein: CATSEWTGRNTGELFF

V gene: TRBV6-5
clone size: once
D gene: TRBD1
J gene: TRBJ1-6
CDR3 DNA: TGTGCCAGCAGTTACACAGGGGATGGTTCACCCCTCCACTTT
CDR3 protein: CASSYTGDGSPLHF

V gene: TRBV7-9
clone size: NA
D gene: TRBD2
J gene: TRBJ2-5
CDR3 DNA: TGTGCCAGCAGCTTAGACGTACTAGCGGTAGGAGAGACCCAGTACTTC
CDR3 protein: CASSLDVLAVGETQYF

V gene: TRBV6-5
clone size: NA
D gene: TRBD1
J gene: TRBJ2-3
CDR3 DNA: TGTGCCAGCAGGGGACAGGGGGTCGCAGATACGCAGTATTTT
CDR3 protein: CASRGQGVADTQYF

V gene: TRBV5-6
clone size: NA
D gene: TRBD1
J gene: TRBJ2-5
CDR3 DNA: TGTGCCAGCACCAATAACAGGGGAGCTGAGACCCAGTACTTC
CDR3 protein: CASTNNRGAETQYF

V gene: TRBV5-1
clone size: NA
D gene: TRBD2
J gene: TRBJ2-1
CDR3 DNA: TGCGCCAGCAGCTTGAGCGGGATGGGGGACAATGAGCAGTTCTTC
CDR3 protein: CASSLSGMGDNEQFF

V gene: TRBV4-1
clone size: NA
D gene: TRBD2
J gene: TRBJ2-1
CDR3 DNA: TGCGCCAGCAGCCAAGATCCCCCTTTAGCGGGAGGGATCTACAATGAGCAGTTCTTC
CDR3 protein: CASSQDPPLAGGIYNEQFF

V gene: TRBV7-2
clone size: few
D gene: TRBD2
J gene: TRBJ2-3
CDR3 DNA: TGTGCCAGCAGCCCAGCGGGAGGGGACACAGATACGCAGTATTTT
CDR3 protein: CASSPAGGDTDTQYF

V gene: TRBV28
clone size: NA
D gene: NA
J gene: TRBJ2-2
CDR3 DNA: TGTGCCAGCAGTTTAGGTCCGGGTAGGAACACCGGGGAGCTGTTTTTT
CDR3 protein: CASSLGPGRNTGELFF

V gene: TRBV27
clone size: NA
D gene: NA
J gene: TRBJ2-3
CDR3 DNA: TGTGCCAGCAGTCTCTCGGGTTGGGGGGGCACAGATACGCAGTATTTT
CDR3 protein: CASSLSGWGGTDTQYF

V gene: TRBV6-6
clone size: NA
D gene: NA
J gene: TRBJ1-1
CDR3 DNA: TGTGCCAGCAGTTACCCACCAGTAAGCACTGAAGCTTTCTTT
CDR3 protein: CASSYPPVSTEAFF

V gene: TRBV6-2/TRBV6-3
clone size: NA
D gene: NA
J gene: TRBJ1-3
CDR3 DNA: TGTGCCAGCAGTGGACGGGGGACCGTGGCTTTGGGAAACACCATATATTTT
CDR3 protein: CASSGRGTVALGNTIYF

V gene: TRBV5-1
clone size: NA
D gene: TRBD2
J gene: TRBJ2-7
CDR3 DNA: TGCGCCAGCAGCTTGTCAGCCGGGAGGCACGAGCAGTACTTC
CDR3 protein: CASSLSAGRHEQYF

V gene: TRBV7-8
clone size: NA
D gene: TRBD2
J gene: TRBJ2-1
CDR3 DNA: TGTGCCAGCAGCCGGAGCGAAAGGCCGAGGAGCCTAGCGGGAGGCGTAATTACTTACAATGAGCAGTTCTTC
CDR3 protein: CASSRSERPRSLAGGVITYNEQFF

V gene: TRBV5-4
clone size: NA
D gene: TRBD2
J gene: TRBJ2-1
CDR3 DNA: TGTGCCAGCAGCTTAGGACTAGCGCTATACAATGAGCAGTTCTTC
CDR3 protein: CASSLGLALYNEQFF

V gene: TRBV21-1
clone size: NA
D gene: NA
J gene: TRBJ1-3
CDR3 DNA: TGTGCCAGCAGCAAAGTGACACCCCCAGGACAGGGGGCAGGAAACACCATATATTTT
CDR3 protein: CASSKVTPPGQGAGNTIYF

V gene: TRBV7-2
clone size: NA
D gene: TRBD1
J gene: TRBJ1-3
CDR3 DNA: TGTGCCAGCAGCTTGGGCCCGGGACAGACAATTGGAAACACCATATATTTT
CDR3 protein: CASSLGPGQTIGNTIYF

V gene: TRBV19
clone size: NA
D gene: NA
J gene: TRBJ1-5
CDR3 DNA: TGTGCCAGTAGGAGCCGACAGGACAATCAGCCCCAGCATTTT
CDR3 protein: CASRSRQDNQPQHF

V gene: TRBV7-2
clone size: NA
D gene: NA
J gene: TRBJ2-3
CDR3 DNA: TGTGCCAGCAGCTTAACACGGGGGTTCTATTTT
CDR3 protein: CASSLTRGFYF

V gene: TRBV28
clone size: NA
D gene: TRBD1
J gene: TRBJ2-1
CDR3 DNA: TGTGCCAGCAATTCCCTGACAGGGGAAAGGAATGAGCAGTTCTTC
CDR3 protein: CASNSLTGERNEQFF

V gene: TRBV5-1
clone size: NA
D gene: NA
J gene: TRBJ2-1
CDR3 DNA: TGCGCCAGCAGCTTTTCGCCTGCGGGGCAAACCTACAATGAGCAGTTCTTC
CDR3 protein: CASSFSPAGQTYNEQFF

V gene: TRBV7-9
clone size: NA
D gene: TRBD2
J gene: TRBJ2-3
CDR3 DNA: TGTGCCAGCACCCAAGCGGGAGGAGTCCCAGATACGCAGTATTTT
CDR3 protein: CASTQAGGVPDTQYF

V gene: TRBV5-1
clone size: NA
D gene: TRBD2
J gene: TRBJ2-5
CDR3 DNA: TGCGCCAGCAGCTTGGCACTACTAGCGGGAGGAGAGACCCAGTACTTC
CDR3 protein: CASSLALLAGGETQYF

V gene: TRBV5-4
clone size: NA
D gene: NA
J gene: TRBJ1-1
CDR3 DNA: TGTGCCAGCAGCTCGCCTGCCCAAGGCGGACTCATGAACACTGAAGCTTTCTTT
CDR3 protein: CASSSPAQGGLMNTEAFF

V gene: TRBV6-5
clone size: NA
D gene: NA
J gene: TRBJ2-2
CDR3 DNA: TGTGCCAGCAGTTACGCGGGACAGTGGAACACCGGGGAGCTGTTTTTT
CDR3 protein: CASSYAGQWNTGELFF

V gene: TRBV28
clone size: NA
D gene: TRBD1
J gene: TRBJ2-5
CDR3 DNA: TGTGCCAGCATTGCAGGGGGTGATGAGACCCAGTACTTC
CDR3 protein: CASIAGGDETQYF

V gene: TRBV5-1
clone size: NA
D gene: NA
J gene: TRBJ2-1
CDR3 DNA: TGCGCCAGCAGGTCCGGCGGGGACTCCTACAATGAGCAGTTCTTC
CDR3 protein: CASRSGGDSYNEQFF

V gene: TRBV5-5
clone size: NA
D gene: TRBD1
J gene: TRBJ2-4
CDR3 DNA: TGTGCCAGCAGCCTACAGGGGCTCCAAAACATTCAGTACTTC
CDR3 protein: CASSLQGLQNIQYF

V gene: TRBV5-1
clone size: NA
D gene: TRBD1
J gene: TRBJ2-7
CDR3 DNA: TGCGCCAGCAGCTGGGCCCCGGGACAGGGACAATACGAGCAGTACTTC
CDR3 protein: CASSWAPGQGQYEQYF

V gene: TRBV9
clone size: NA
D gene: TRBD1
J gene: TRBJ1-4
CDR3 DNA: TGTGCCAGCAGCGTAGGGCAGGGGGCTGCAACTAATGAAAAACTGTTTTTT
CDR3 protein: CASSVGQGAATNEKLFF

V gene: TRBV2
clone size: NA
D gene: NA
J gene: TRBJ1-1
CDR3 DNA: TGTGCCAGCCTACAGGGCCCCCACACTGAAGCTTTCTTT
CDR3 protein: CASLQGPHTEAFF